A single sample is the source of the 14 T cell receptor beta chains below, sequenced in a study of T-cell reconstitution after alpha-beta-depleted transplantation in children. Unique molecular identifiers featured in how the TCRbeta library was prepared. Each CDR3 protein gets one entry after TCRdb re-called the PCR reads with MiXCR. The profile shows approximately 500,000 distinct CDR3 sequences, roughly a tenth of them singletons. The sequencing used PBMCs, collected before TCRalphabeta/CD19-depleted stem cell transplant. The receptor set was obtained from a child aged 2 to 10 with inherited bone marrow failure, due to receive a stem cell transplant.

The sample holds many counts of this clonotype. This chain joins TRBV29-1 and TRBJ2-1, with 7 bases fitting TRBD2. CDR3 size: 18 residues. Trimming took 4 bases from V and 3 from J; bases not matched to a gene: 18. The V gene's germline CDR1 is SQVTM and CDR2 ANQGSEA. The CDR3, as DNA: TGCAGCGTTGTAATCAGGGTAGGGGAACGGGGGGTCTACAATGAGCAGTTCTTC. It specifies CSVVIRVGERGVYNEQFF.

This chain joins TRBV3-1 and TRBJ2-1, with 8 positions matching TRBD2. The junction had 7 bases not matched to a gene; V was cut back by 6 bases and J by 9 bases. CDR3 length: 13 amino acids. Per germline, CDR1 LGHDT and CDR2 YNNKEL (reference sequence). CDR3 sequence reads: CASRPSGGVEQFF. For the CDR3, the DNA is TGTGCCAGCAGACCGAGCGGGGGAGTTGAGCAGTTCTTC.

There are a few counts of this clonotype. J is TRBJ1-5 and V is TRBV19; no reliable D call. Germline assignment: CDR1 LNHDA and CDR2 SQIVND (reference sequence). This CDR3 is 15 amino acids long. Trimming stripped 5 bases from V and 1 base from J, with 12 bases between. The CDR3 DNA reads TGTGCCAGTAGTTTGGGGAAAAGGAGCAATCAGCCCCAGCATTTT. Its translation: CASSLGKRSNQPQHF.

The CDR3: CASSSRLAGTTSTDTQYF. The CDR3, as DNA: TGTGCCAGCAGCTCCCGACTAGCGGGGACAACTAGCACAGATACGCAGTATTTT. The chain recombines TRBV2 with TRBJ2-3; 11 bases line up with TRBD2. The germline CDR1 and CDR2 sequences are SNHLY and FYNNEI. The CDR3 has 18 amino acids. Unmatched junction bases numbered 11, after V lost 6 bases and J lost 0 bases.

At least ten counts were recorded for this clonotype. This sequence joins TRBV5-4 and TRBJ2-7; TRBD2 matches at 10 bases. Germline-derived CDR1 and CDR2 are SGHNT and YYREEE (reference sequence). J was trimmed by 4 bases and V by 2 bases; bases with no gene match: 12. There are 17 residues in the CDR3. In nucleotides, the CDR3 is TGTGCCAGCAGCTTTGGGCTATCTAGCGGGAGTGGTTACGAGCAGTACTTC. This encodes CASSFGLSSGSGYEQYF. The full variable domain, with the rest looked up from reference TRBV5-4 and TRBJ2-7, is ETGVTQSPTHLIKTRGQQVTLRCSSQSGHNTVSWYQQALGQGPQFIFQYYREEENGRGNFPPRFSGLQFPNYSSELNVNALELDDSALYLCASSFGLSSGSGYEQYFGPGTRLTVT.

This clonotype has ten or more counts. The rearrangement links TRBV28 to TRBJ2-5, with 9 bases that match TRBD2. Germline V lookup: CDR1 MDHEN, CDR2 SYDVKM. V dropped 6 bases and J dropped 11; count of bases not matched to a gene: 10. The CDR3 has 13 amino acids. Here the CDR3 DNA reads TGTGCCAGCAGGTCGGGACTAGCCGGTAGTCAGTACTTC. Residues: CASRSGLAGSQYF. Complete variable domain (other parts from reference TRBV28 and TRBJ2-5): DVKVTQSSRYLVKRTGEKVFLECVQDMDHENMFWYRQDPGLGLRLIYFSYDVKMKEKGDIPEGYSVSREKKERFSLILESASTNQTSMYLCASRSGLAGSQYFGPGTRLLVL.

This clonotype has a count of ten or more. This chain connects TRBV7-2 to TRBJ2-5; TRBD2 agrees at 8 bases. The CDR3 covers 15 residues. V was clipped by 1 base and J by 2 bases; unmatched bases: 3. Germline V gene data show CDR1 as SGHTA and CDR2 as FQGNSA. The CDR3 loop reads CASSLGREVQETQYF. Written as DNA, the CDR3 is TGTGCCAGCAGCTTAGGGCGGGAGGTACAAGAGACCCAGTACTTC.

There are a few counts of this clonotype. V usage is TRBV19 and J usage is TRBJ2-1, with 8 bases aligning to TRBD2. The CDR3 runs to 17 residues. CDR1 LNHDA and CDR2 SQIVND come from the germline V gene (reference sequence). The V gene end was trimmed by 0 bases and the J gene end by 6 bases; junction bases not matched to a gene: 10. This CDR3 reads CASSIEGPFAGGNEQFF. Written as DNA, the CDR3 is TGTGCCAGTAGTATAGAGGGTCCATTCGCGGGAGGCAATGAGCAGTTCTTC. Drawing the rest from reference TRBV19 and TRBJ2-1, the complete variable domain is DGGITQSPKYLFRKEGQNVTLSCEQNLNHDAMYWYRQDPGQGLRLIYYSQIVNDFQKGDIAEGYSVSREKKESFPLTVTSAQKNPTAFYLCASSIEGPFAGGNEQFFGPGTRLTVL.

This clonotype was seen a handful of times. The genes are TRBV4-3 and TRBJ2-2, with D perhaps TRBD1 (7 bases). The germline V gene has CDR1 LGHNA and CDR2 YSLEER. Trimming took 0 bases from V and 6 from J, leaving 20 bases between them. The CDR3 covers 18 residues. CDR3 sequence (DNA): TGCGCCAGCAGCCAAGAAAGGGGGGCTCCCCAGGGGGCCGGGGAGCTGTTTTTT. Amino acid sequence: CASSQERGAPQGAGELFF.

The chain links TRBV28 to TRBJ1-2, with a weak D call TRBD1 (5 bases). Germline CDR1 MDHEN, CDR2 SYDVKM. The CDR3 sequence is 14 residues long. The V gene lost 7 bases and the J gene lost 8 bases, with 20 bases spanning the gap. As DNA, the CDR3 is TGTGCCAGCACCTCTGCGTCAGGGTCCTGGGGCTACACCTTC. Its translation is CASTSASGSWGYTF.

This clonotype was counted ten times or more. V is TRBV5-1 and J is TRBJ1-1; no firm D call. In germline, CDR1 is SGHRS, CDR2 YFSETQ. CDR3 length equals 15 residues. Trimming pared 0 bases from V and 5 bases from J, leaving 14 bases between. The chain's CDR3 is CASSLAPRQGTEAFF. The CDR3 nucleotides are TGCGCCAGCAGCTTGGCCCCTAGACAAGGAACTGAAGCTTTCTTT.

This clonotype was recorded many times. The CDR3, as DNA: TGTGCCAGCAGCTTGATGGGCCGGCCGAACACCGGGGAGCTGTTTTTT. Encoded protein: CASSLMGRPNTGELFF. This rearrangement joins TRBV5-5 to TRBJ2-2, with D unresolved. CDR1 and CDR2 (germline): SGHKS, YYEKEE (reference sequence). This CDR3 is 16 amino acids long. V lost 1 base and J 0 bases, leaving 10 bases between the germline ends. Drawing the rest from reference TRBV5-5 and TRBJ2-2, the complete variable domain is DAGVTQSPTHLIKTRGQQVTLRCSPISGHKSVSWYQQVLGQGPQFIFQYYEKEERGRGNFPDRFSARQFPNYSSELNVNALLLGDSALYLCASSLMGRPNTGELFFGEGSRLTVL.

This clonotype was observed at least ten times. The V call is TRBV27, the J call TRBJ2-1; 7 nucleotides match TRBD2. Germline V gene lookup returns CDR1 MNHEY and CDR2 SMNVEV (reference sequence). The CDR3 runs to 15 residues. V trimming: 0 bases; J trimming: 6 bases; junction bases outside the gene matches: 5. The CDR3 sequence: CASSLSGGPGNEQFF. CDR3 bases: TGTGCCAGCAGTTTATCGGGAGGGCCAGGCAATGAGCAGTTCTTC.

This clonotype was seen ten or more times. The rearrangement links TRBV20-1 to TRBJ1-5, with no clear D. This CDR3 comprises 13 residues. Germline CDR1 and CDR2: DFQATT and SNEGSKA (reference sequence). The V end lost 0 bases, the J end lost 1 base, and 4 bases lay between the germline ends. Here the CDR3 reads CSARDGSNQPQHF. The CDR3 nucleotides are TGCAGTGCTAGAGACGGCAGCAATCAGCCCCAGCATTTT.